This T cell receptor beta chain was obtained from a study of cytomegalovirus exposure and HLA in healthy donors. Study-level results: TCR beta sequences reportedly predicted most subjects' HLA-A and HLA-B alleles accurately. In vitro work confirmed that three CMV-associated chains recognize CMV antigens. As a later analysis showed, a missense DCLRE1C variant was linked to trimming of TCR beta V- and J-genes.

60 Vbeta and 13 Jbeta primers were used in PCR. TCRdb's table, derived via immunoSEQ multiplex PCR, lists solely in-frame clones and lacks some. Counted here are under 200,000 clones, around 80% occurring once; the ten biggest clones make up under 7.5%. This clone was recorded a few times. Its antigen is as yet unknown. Looked up from germline, CDR1 is LNHDA and CDR2 is SQIVND (reference sequence). V lost 3 bases and J lost 1; bases outside the gene matches: 5. The CDR3 has 16 residues. The receptor comes from a man between 35 and 55 years old in good health and CMV-seronegative. V is TRBV19 and J is TRBJ1-1; 10 bases align to TRBD1. Sequencing used PBMCs. The CDR3 DNA reads as TGTGCCAGTAGTATTGGGACAGGGGTTCAGAACACTGAAGCTTTCTTT. Encoded protein: CASSIGTGVQNTEAFF. Complete variable domain (other parts from reference TRBV19 and TRBJ1-1): DGGITQSPKYLFRKEGQNVTLSCEQNLNHDAMYWYRQDPGQGLRLIYYSQIVNDFQKGDIAEGYSVSREKKESFPLTVTSAQKNPTAFYLCASSIGTGVQNTEAFFGQGTRLTVV.